This T cell receptor (beta chain) was sequenced for a study of T cells in Graves' hyperthyroidism and ophthalmopathy. This clonotype has a count of ten or more. Its target is unknown. Pregnant or lactating patients were excluded, as were those with uncontrolled infection or other autoimmune disease. Diagnosis rested on symptoms, serum thyroxine and TRAb, thyroid ultrasound, and orbital computed tomography. Amplification of TCR beta CDR3 regions was performed using RNA transcripts as template. Carried out on the TCR CDR3, a first-round RT-PCR used the HTBI primer set. MiXCR, applied by TCRdb to the multiplex PCR reads, yields one record per CDR3 protein. The sample includes 650,000 to 800,000 distinct CDR3 sequences, just under 45% of them seen just once. Notes on the study in general: Before onset, ophthalmopathy was predicted by the model a median around 6.2 months earlier. Blood also contained most expanded thyroid clonotypes above 0.001.

In germline, CDR1 is SEHNR, CDR2 FQNEAQ (reference sequence). Losses at the gene ends were 6 bases for V and 3 bases for J; bases not matched to a gene: 7. The CDR3 loop spans 14 amino acids. The V and J genes are TRBV7-9 and TRBJ2-7; 8 positions agree with TRBD1. The TCR sequence derives from an adult man with Graves' disease, either hyperthyroidism or ophthalmopathy (not recorded which). Sequenced input: peripheral blood or thyroid tissue (not recorded which). CDR3 nucleotide sequence: TGTGCCAGCAGTGAGGGACAGGAATTCTACGAGCAGTACTTC. Protein sequence: CASSEGQEFYEQYF.